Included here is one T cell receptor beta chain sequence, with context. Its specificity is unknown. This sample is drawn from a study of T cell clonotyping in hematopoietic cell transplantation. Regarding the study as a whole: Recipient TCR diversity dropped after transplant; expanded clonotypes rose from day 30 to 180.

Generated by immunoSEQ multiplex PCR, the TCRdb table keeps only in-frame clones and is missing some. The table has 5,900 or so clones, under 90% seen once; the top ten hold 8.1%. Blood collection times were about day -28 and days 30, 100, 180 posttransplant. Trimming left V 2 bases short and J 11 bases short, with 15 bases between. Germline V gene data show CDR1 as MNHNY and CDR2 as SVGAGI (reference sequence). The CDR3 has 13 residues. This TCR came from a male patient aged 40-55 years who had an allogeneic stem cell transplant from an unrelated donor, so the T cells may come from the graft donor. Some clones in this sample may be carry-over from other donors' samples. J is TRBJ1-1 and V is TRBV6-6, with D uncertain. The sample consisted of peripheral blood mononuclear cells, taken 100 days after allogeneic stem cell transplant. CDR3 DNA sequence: TGTGCCAGCAGTTACAGAGGCCCTAATCGCGCTTTCTTT. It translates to CASSYRGPNRAFF.